The sequence of this T cell receptor beta chain was determined in a study of T cells of healthy individuals. The length of the CDR3 is 17 residues. Unmatched junction bases numbered 8, after V lost 4 bases and J lost 2 bases. The germline gives CDR1 SGHRS, CDR2 YFSETQ. TCRdb called the 5' RACE reads again in MiXCR, with one record for every CDR3 protein. The top ten hold approximately 5.7% of the sample, which has about 96,000 distinct CDR3 sequences, approximately 15% seen once. The TCR sequence derives from a human donor in good health. The V gene is TRBV5-1, the J gene TRBJ2-4; 11 bases match TRBD2. The chain's CDR3 is CASSQYSGGATKNIQYF. DNA of the CDR3: TGCGCCAGCAGCCAATATAGCGGGGGGGCGACCAAAAACATTCAGTACTTC.